The rows below give T cell receptor beta chains drawn from one sample of a study of human T cells and chemical hapten exposure. Via MiXCR, TCRdb re-called the RACE reads, giving one row per CDR3 protein. The sample consists of around 200,000 distinct CDR3 sequences, roughly a quarter of them appearing once. The sequencing here drew on whole blood, taken in connection with sensitization to the hapten diphenylcyclopropenone (DPC). These TCRs come from a woman between 40 and 50 years old with alopecia areata. Some clones in this sample may be carry-over from other donors' samples. Each CDR3 is given with its conserved first and last residue. A D gene is named only where the DNA matches it firmly. For some rows the clone size is stated as once, few or many, or as a class when expanded; others skip it.

cdr3_nt,cdr3_aa,d_call,clone_size,j_call,v_call
TGTGCCAGCAGCCCTAGCGGGAGAGGCAACGAGCAGTACTTC,CASSPSGRGNEQYF,TRBD2,few,TRBJ2-7,TRBV4-2
TGTGCCAGCAGTTTGACAGGGGGCTTGTACGAGCAGTACTTC,CASSLTGGLYEQYF,TRBD1,few,TRBJ2-7,TRBV28
TGTGCCAGCAGCCTGGTACTAGCGGGAGGTACCGGGGAGCTGTTTTTT,CASSLVLAGGTGELFF,TRBD2,NA,TRBJ2-2,TRBV12-3/TRBV12-4
TGTGCCAGCAGTTGGGACCTCACAGGGGGCCCTGGAAACACCATATATTTT,CASSWDLTGGPGNTIYF,TRBD1,many,TRBJ1-3,TRBV6-6
TGCAGCGTCGCGCTCTCACAGGGGACCTATGGCTACACCTTC,CSVALSQGTYGYTF,TRBD1,few,TRBJ1-2,TRBV29-1
TGTGCCAGCAGCTTAGCGGGGGAGCCCTACGAGCAGTACTTC,CASSLAGEPYEQYF,NA,NA,TRBJ2-7,TRBV7-9
TGTGCCAGCTCACCACAGAAGTCCGGGGAGCTGTTTTTT,CASSPQKSGELFF,NA,NA,TRBJ2-2,TRBV18
TGTGCCAGCAGCTTAACCGACGGCGCAGATACGCAGTATTTT,CASSLTDGADTQYF,NA,NA,TRBJ2-3,TRBV11-3
TGTGCCAGCAGCTTCGGCCAGGCCTCTGGAAAACTGTTTTTT,CASSFGQASGKLFF,NA,few,TRBJ1-4,TRBV7-2
TGCAGCGTGGGAAGAGGACTAGCGGGAGTAGACATTCAGTACTTC,CSVGRGLAGVDIQYF,TRBD2,few,TRBJ2-4,TRBV29-1
TGCAGCGTTCGGCTAGCGGGAGAGCAGTACTTC,CSVRLAGEQYF,TRBD2,few,TRBJ2-7,TRBV29-1
TGTGCCAGCAGTCATGACAAGAGGTACGGCTACACCTTC,CASSHDKRYGYTF,NA,few,TRBJ1-2,TRBV28
TGTGCCAGCAGGCTAGCGGGAGCGGTCGCAGATACGCAGTATTTT,CASRLAGAVADTQYF,TRBD2,few,TRBJ2-3,TRBV6-1
TGCGCCAGCAGTCGTGGCGGCGAGGGAGAGACCCAGTACTTC,CASSRGGEGETQYF,NA,many,TRBJ2-5,TRBV5-1
TGTGCTAGTGGTAGGGAGGGTAATGAGCAGTTCTTC,CASGREGNEQFF,TRBD2,few,TRBJ2-1,TRBV12-5
TGTGCCAGCAGTTACTCGATTCAGGGCAATCAGCCCCAGCATTTT,CASSYSIQGNQPQHF,NA,once,TRBJ1-5,TRBV6-2/TRBV6-3
TGTGCCAGCAGTTTAAGGTTTGTAACAGGGGTCAATCAGCCCCAGCATTTT,CASSLRFVTGVNQPQHF,TRBD1,NA,TRBJ1-5,TRBV28
TGTGCCAGCAGTTTGGCGGGAAGGAGGGAGCAGTACTTC,CASSLAGRREQYF,NA,few,TRBJ2-7,TRBV27
TGTGCCAGCAGCTCCCGCTCGAGCTCCTACAATGAGCAGTTCTTC,CASSSRSSSYNEQFF,NA,few,TRBJ2-1,TRBV9
TGCGCCAGCGGGGATAGCGCCGGCGAGCAGTACTTC,CASGDSAGEQYF,NA,many,TRBJ2-7,TRBV4-1
TGTGCCAGCAGTCTCCGGGACAGGGCGGGCGAGCAGTACTTC,CASSLRDRAGEQYF,TRBD1,NA,TRBJ2-7,TRBV27
TGTGCCATCAGTGCCGAAGACAGGGGGAGGGCTGAAGCTTTCTTT,CAISAEDRGRAEAFF,TRBD1,NA,TRBJ1-1,TRBV10-3
TGTGCCACCATGATCCAGGGGGCCGGTCGAGGAGTGGCCAAAAACATTCAGTACTTC,CATMIQGAGRGVAKNIQYF,TRBD1,NA,TRBJ2-4,TRBV6-2/TRBV6-3
TGCGCCAGCAGCTTGGGTGGGGGATTAGTCCCTGAAGCTTTCTTT,CASSLGGGLVPEAFF,NA,NA,TRBJ1-1,TRBV5-1
TGCAGTGTCAGCAACCAAGAGACCCAGTACTTC,CSVSNQETQYF,NA,once,TRBJ2-5,TRBV20-1
TGCAGTGCTAGAGAGACAGGGTATAGCAATCAGCCCCAGCATTTT,CSARETGYSNQPQHF,TRBD1,NA,TRBJ1-5,TRBV20-1
TGCAGCCCCGGAAGAGCCCGAAGGGATGAGCAGTTCTTC,CSPGRARRDEQFF,NA,NA,TRBJ2-1,TRBV20-1
TGCAGTGCTAGTAGGAATCAGCCCCAGCATTTT,CSASRNQPQHF,NA,NA,TRBJ1-5,TRBV20-1
TGTGCCACGGAAAAGGGACTAGCGGGAGTATCAGATACGCAGTATTTT,CATEKGLAGVSDTQYF,TRBD2,few,TRBJ2-3,TRBV10-3
TGTGCCAGCAACCAGGACGGAAGCTCCTACGAGCAGTACTTC,CASNQDGSSYEQYF,NA,few,TRBJ2-7,TRBV28
TGTGCCAGCAGATCGTTTAGGGCTAGCGGGCCTTACAATGAGCAGTTCTTC,CASRSFRASGPYNEQFF,TRBD2,few,TRBJ2-1,TRBV6-1
TGTGCCATCAGGGCGACTAGCGGGGGGGAGAGATCCAATGAGCAGTTCTTC,CAIRATSGGERSNEQFF,TRBD2,few,TRBJ2-1,TRBV10-3
TGTGCCAGCAGCTTGAGATTGGGGTCTGAGCAGTTCTTC,CASSLRLGSEQFF,NA,few,TRBJ2-1,TRBV6-2/TRBV6-3
TGCAGTGCTCAAAACTACGAGCAGTACTTC,CSAQNYEQYF,NA,NA,TRBJ2-7,TRBV20-1
TGTGCCATCAGTGACCGAACGAGTACCCTTGAAGCTTTCTTT,CAISDRTSTLEAFF,NA,few,TRBJ1-1,TRBV10-3
TGTGCCAGCAGTCCCATCAGCTCCTACAATGAGCAGTTCTTC,CASSPISSYNEQFF,NA,NA,TRBJ2-1,TRBV6-6
TGTGCCAGCAGCCCCGACTATCAGCCCCAGCATTTT,CASSPDYQPQHF,NA,NA,TRBJ1-5,TRBV12-3/TRBV12-4
TGTGCCAGCAGTGAGGGACTAGCGGGAGTTTACGAGCAGTACTTC,CASSEGLAGVYEQYF,TRBD2,NA,TRBJ2-7,TRBV7-9
TGTGCCAGCAGCCAAGACTTGACTAGCGGCTTCTACGAGCAGTACTTC,CASSQDLTSGFYEQYF,TRBD2,NA,TRBJ2-7,TRBV4-2
TGTGCCAGCAGCTTAGGGACAGTGCGGAACGAGCAGTACTTC,CASSLGTVRNEQYF,NA,few,TRBJ2-7,TRBV7-9
TGTGCCAGCAGTTCGGGACAGCACGAAAAACTGTTTTTT,CASSSGQHEKLFF,TRBD1,few,TRBJ1-4,TRBV6-5
TGTGCCAGCAGCGGGACTAGCGGATACAATGAGCAGTTCTTC,CASSGTSGYNEQFF,TRBD2,few,TRBJ2-1,TRBV6-2/TRBV6-3
TGTGCCAGCAGCCAAGGGGGGGCCAATCAGCCCCAGCATTTT,CASSQGGANQPQHF,NA,few,TRBJ1-5,TRBV7-9
TGTGCCAGCAGCTTAGCGCGTGGGGGCCGGTCACCCCTCCACTTT,CASSLARGGRSPLHF,NA,few,TRBJ1-6,TRBV7-2
TGTGCCAGCAGCGGGACAACTAGCAATCAGCCCCAGCATTTT,CASSGTTSNQPQHF,NA,few,TRBJ1-5,TRBV2
TGTGCCAGCAGCCCGGCGGGGTTTGCTGGAAACACCATATATTTT,CASSPAGFAGNTIYF,NA,once,TRBJ1-3,TRBV5-6
TGTGCCATAACCCGGACAGCCTACGAGCAGTACTTC,CAITRTAYEQYF,NA,NA,TRBJ2-7,TRBV10-3
TGTGCCAGCAGCTTAGCTCCCCTAGCGCCGAGCACAGATACGCAGTATTTT,CASSLAPLAPSTDTQYF,NA,NA,TRBJ2-3,TRBV7-2
TGTGCCATCAGTGATGGCCCAACGAACACCGGGGAGCTGTTTTTT,CAISDGPTNTGELFF,NA,few,TRBJ2-2,TRBV10-3
TGTGCCAGCAGCCAAGAGGGCCACCCTGGGGGTGAGCAGTTCTTC,CASSQEGHPGGEQFF,NA,NA,TRBJ2-1,TRBV4-2
TGTGCCAGCAAAGACCTCCATAAGGGGGCCAACGTCCTGACTTTC,CASKDLHKGANVLTF,NA,many,TRBJ2-6,TRBV6-6
TGCGCCAGCAGCACAACAACCTCTGGGGCCAACGTCCTGACTTTC,CASSTTTSGANVLTF,NA,NA,TRBJ2-6,TRBV5-1